The 30 T cell receptor beta chains below come from one sample, sequenced in a study of shared clonotypes between healthy human individuals. Libraries were prepared by immunoSEQ multiplex PCR; TCRdb keeps only in-frame clonotypes and omits some of them. The sample lists around 700,000 clones; approximately 79% were seen once. Material for sequencing was memory CD4+ T cells sorted from blood. Stated subset: CD45RA-negative fraction. The receptors shown here come from a woman younger than 45 in good health.

V gene TRBV5-6 combines with J gene TRBJ1-5; 8 nucleotides align to TRBD1. In germline, CDR1 is SGHDT, CDR2 YYEEEE. The V gene end was trimmed by 1 base and the J gene end by 3 bases; junction bases not matched to a gene: 3. The CDR3 runs 15 residues. The CDR3 loop is CASSLTGQANQPQHF. The CDR3, as DNA: TGTGCCAGCAGCTTGACGGGACAGGCCAATCAGCCCCAGCATTTT.

The CDR3 reads CASSQEEARSYEQYF. In nucleotides, the CDR3 is TGTGCCAGCAGCCAAGAAGAGGCCCGCTCCTACGAGCAGTACTTC. This chain uses TRBV14 with TRBJ2-7; D is ambiguous. Germline-derived CDR1 and CDR2 are SGHDN and FVKESK. The CDR3 spans 15 residues. V was clipped by 0 bases and J by 0 bases, with 9 bases between them.

The chain recombines TRBV5-1 with TRBJ2-5, with 9 positions matching TRBD2. J lost 0 bases, V lost 1 base, and 7 bases had no gene match. Germline loops: CDR1 SGHRS, CDR2 YFSETQ. The CDR3 extends over 17 amino acids. CDR3 nucleotide sequence: TGCGCCAGCAGCTTGTCTCGGTCTAGCGGGGACCAAGAGACCCAGTACTTC. It encodes CASSLSRSSGDQETQYF.

V usage is TRBV2 and J usage is TRBJ2-1; D may be TRBD2 (5 bases). The V end lost 3 bases, the J end lost 6 bases, and 9 bases lay between the germline ends. The germline V gene encodes CDR1 SNHLY and CDR2 FYNNEI. There are 13 residues in the CDR3. The chain's CDR3 is CASSDDYSNEQFF. The DNA of the CDR3 is TGTGCCAGCAGTGATGACTACTCCAATGAGCAGTTCTTC.

This rearrangement joins TRBV2 to TRBJ2-5, with a possible D match to TRBD1 (6 bases). The CDR3 spans 12 residues. V lost 8 bases to trimming and J lost 5 bases, with 12 bases between them. In germline, CDR1 is SNHLY, CDR2 FYNNEI. The CDR3 bases are TGTGCCAGCGGCGCCAGGGGCGAGACCCAGTACTTC. Protein: CASGARGETQYF. The full variable domain, rest sourced from reference TRBV2 and TRBJ2-5, is EPEVTQTPSHQVTQMGQEVILRCVPISNHLYFYWYRQILGQKVEFLVSFYNNEISEKSEIFDDQFSVERPDGSNFTLKIRSTKLEDSAMYFCASGARGETQYFGPGTRLLVL.

This clone was observed a handful of times. The chain has TRBV6-6 and TRBJ1-2; 9 nucleotides line up with TRBD1. The CDR3 consists of 14 residues. Germline values: CDR1 MNHNY, CDR2 SVGAGI (reference sequence). V shed 4 bases and J 6 bases; nucleotides not matched to a gene: 6. The DNA of the CDR3 is TGTGCCAGCAGTTTAATAGGGACAGGGAATGGCTACACCTTC. Amino acid sequence: CASSLIGTGNGYTF.

Only a few counts were recorded for this clone. V usage is TRBV14 and J usage is TRBJ2-3, with D perhaps given as TRBD1 or TRBD2 (5 bases each). V was pared by 1 base and J by 6 bases, with 14 bases between. The CDR3 is 15 amino acids. Germline lookup yields CDR1 SGHDN and CDR2 FVKESK. The CDR3 spells CASSQGGQGMDTQYF. CDR3 sequence (DNA): TGTGCCAGCAGCCAAGGCGGGCAGGGTATGGATACGCAGTATTTT.

The rearrangement uses TRBV18 and TRBJ2-5; D may be TRBD2 (5 bases). The germline CDR1 and CDR2 sequences are KGHSH and LQKENI. V lost 6 bases and J lost 2, with 13 bases in between. The CDR3 consists of 14 residues. The CDR3 nucleotides are TGTGCCAGCTCGCCTAGGGAGATTCAAGAGACCCAGTACTTC. Protein product: CASSPREIQETQYF.

The chain recombines TRBV7-9 with TRBJ2-2; D call uncertain. The V end lost 3 bases, the J end lost 7 bases, and 9 bases lay between the germline ends. Germline assignment: CDR1 SEHNR and CDR2 FQNEAQ (reference sequence). CDR3 length: 13 residues. The CDR3 spells CASSLVLIGELFF. CDR3 in DNA: TGTGCCAGCAGCTTGGTGCTTATCGGGGAGCTGTTTTTT. Combining the CDR3 with reference TRBV7-9 and TRBJ2-2 gives the whole variable domain DTGVSQNPRHKITKRGQNVTFRCDPISEHNRLYWYRQTLGQGPEFLTYFQNEAQLEKSRLLSDRFSAERPKGSFSTLEIQRTEQGDSAMYLCASSLVLIGELFFGEGSRLTVL.

V is TRBV28 and J is TRBJ1-5; D is perhaps TRBD1 (6 bases). Germline V gene lookup returns CDR1 MDHEN and CDR2 SYDVKM. The CDR3 has 16 residues. V was cut by 1 base and J by 7 bases, with 17 bases left in between. CDR3 amino acids: CASSLYRTAKAQPQHF. The CDR3 DNA reads TGTGCCAGCAGTTTATATCGGACAGCTAAAGCCCAGCCCCAGCATTTT.

This chain joins TRBV7-9 and TRBJ2-2; D unresolved. V gave up 6 bases and J gave up 3 bases, with 11 bases separating them. CDR1 SEHNR and CDR2 FQNEAQ come from the germline V gene (reference sequence). CDR3 length: 14 residues. The CDR3 nucleotides read TGTGCCAGCAGGGAAAGGCTAGACACCGGGGAGCTGTTTTTT. It yields the protein CASRERLDTGELFF.

This rearrangement joins TRBV4-1 to TRBJ1-5, with D possibly being TRBD1 (6 bases). CDR1 MGHRA and CDR2 YSYEKL come from the germline V gene. The CDR3 is 13 amino acids. V was shortened by 4 bases and J by 5 bases, with 9 bases between the two germline ends. The CDR3 DNA is TGCGCCAGCAGCCTCCCAGGGGATCAGCCCCAGCATTTT. It encodes CASSLPGDQPQHF.

The V and J genes are TRBV28 and TRBJ1-5; 8 nucleotides line up with TRBD1. The CDR3 spans 17 residues. Germline loops: CDR1 MDHEN, CDR2 SYDVKM. V lost 4 bases and J lost 7; bases outside the gene matches: 15. The CDR3 protein is CASSSLRAGGSYQPQHF. The CDR3 DNA reads TGTGCCAGCAGTTCCCTGCGTGCAGGGGGCAGCTACCAGCCCCAGCATTTT.

The chain recombines TRBV7-9 with TRBJ1-1; D is uncertain. The CDR3 runs 13 residues. Trimming pared 8 bases from V and 0 bases from J, leaving 10 bases between. CDR1 is SEHNR and CDR2 is FQNEAQ in the germline V gene (reference sequence). This chain's CDR3 is CASEESMNTEAFF. CDR3 nucleotides: TGTGCCAGCGAGGAGTCTATGAACACTGAAGCTTTCTTT.

The rearrangement joins TRBV7-2 to TRBJ2-1; D possibly corresponds to TRBD1 (7 bases). Germline V gives CDR1 SGHTA, CDR2 FQGNSA. V was shortened by 1 base and J by 5 bases, with 12 bases between the two germline ends. The CDR3 spans 15 residues. CDR3 DNA: TGTGCCAGCAGCTTAGTGCAGGGGGAGGACAATGAGCAGTTCTTC. The encoded protein is CASSLVQGEDNEQFF.

This clone came up once. V and J are TRBV10-1 and TRBJ2-3, with TRBD1 identical over 7 bases. The trim removed 2 bases at V and 0 bases at J, leaving 8 bases unmatched. The CDR3 runs to 17 residues. Germline V CDR1 and CDR2: WNHNN, SYGVQD (reference sequence). The CDR3 loop is CASSESSGGRSTDTQYF. In DNA form, the CDR3 reads TGCGCCAGCAGTGAGAGTTCAGGGGGAAGAAGCACAGATACGCAGTATTTT.

The CDR3 DNA sequence: TGTGCCAGTTCTCGCCCGGACAGGGTCCCAAATCAGCCCCAGCATTTT. This gives the protein CASSRPDRVPNQPQHF. The genes are TRBV19 and TRBJ1-5; 8 bases are shared with TRBD1. J was trimmed by 4 bases and V by 8 bases; bases with no gene match: 13. From germline, CDR1 is LNHDA and CDR2 SQIVND (reference sequence). This CDR3 spans 16 amino acids.

About this clone itself: Being one base from a much bigger clone, this may be a read error. The chain joins TRBV27 to TRBJ1-2; D may be TRBD1 (6 bases). The germline V gene has CDR1 MNHEY and CDR2 SMNVEV (reference sequence). This CDR3 has 13 residues. The CDR3 bases are TGTGCCAACAGTCCAGGGGCTTCCTATGGCTACACCTTC. Encoded protein: CANSPGASYGYTF.

This clone was recorded many times. The identical CDR3 is also encoded by other nucleotide sequences in the sample. The chain combines TRBV5-1 with TRBJ2-1; 13 bases align to TRBD2. Germline V CDR1 and CDR2: SGHRS, YFSETQ. The trim removed 3 bases at V and 6 bases at J, leaving 3 bases unmatched. The CDR3 contains 15 residues. The CDR3 coding sequence is TGCGCCAGCAGCTCGGGACTAGCGGGAACCAATGAGCAGTTCTTC. It translates to CASSSGLAGTNEQFF.

The chain is built from TRBV29-1 and TRBJ1-1, with 7 bases that match TRBD1. The CDR3 spans 13 residues. J was trimmed by 2 bases and V by 7 bases; bases with no gene match: 7. From germline, CDR1 is SQVTM and CDR2 ANQGSEA. CDR3 coding DNA: TGCAGCGCGTCGACAGGGAGCAACACTGAAGCTTTCTTT. This translates into CSASTGSNTEAFF. Complete variable domain (other parts from reference TRBV29-1 and TRBJ1-1): SAVISQKPSRDICQRGTSLTIQCQVDSQVTMMFWYRQQPGQSLTLIATANQGSEATYESGFVIDKFPISRPNLTFSTLTVSNMSPEDSSIYLCSASTGSNTEAFFGQGTRLTVV.

On this clone itself: The sample holds other DNA sequences that translate to the same CDR3. V usage is TRBV28 and J usage is TRBJ2-2; D gene ambiguous. Germline V gene lookup returns CDR1 MDHEN and CDR2 SYDVKM. Trimming removed 2 bases at V and 2 bases at J, with 6 bases between. The CDR3 covers 14 residues. The CDR3 DNA is TGTGCCAGCAGTTTACCAGGAAACACCGGGGAGCTGTTTTTT. This gives the protein CASSLPGNTGELFF.

This chain uses TRBV5-1 with TRBJ2-1; tentative D call: TRBD1 (6 bases). The CDR3 is 14 residues long. Trimming removed 4 bases at V and 5 bases at J, with 13 bases between. Germline CDR1 and CDR2: SGHRS and YFSETQ. The CDR3 spells CASSLQTGDNEQFF. In DNA, the CDR3 is TGCGCCAGCAGCCTGCAGACAGGAGACAATGAGCAGTTCTTC. Based on the CDR3 plus reference TRBV5-1 and TRBJ2-1, the full variable domain is KAGVTQTPRYLIKTRGQQVTLSCSPISGHRSVSWYQQTPGQGLQFLFEYFSETQRNKGNFPGRFSGRQFSNSRSEMNVSTLELGDSALYLCASSLQTGDNEQFFGPGTRLTVL.

The chain joins TRBV5-4 to TRBJ2-3; D is uncertain. The CDR3 runs to 12 residues. V dropped 10 bases and J dropped 0 bases, with 9 bases sitting between them. Germline V lookup: CDR1 SGHNT, CDR2 YYREEE (reference sequence). The CDR3 sequence: CAVYGSTDTQYF. The CDR3 DNA reads as TGTGCCGTTTACGGCAGCACAGATACGCAGTATTTT.

V and J are TRBV7-9 and TRBJ1-4; the D is unclear. Germline V gives CDR1 SEHNR, CDR2 FQNEAQ (reference sequence). The CDR3 spans 15 residues. V was trimmed by 1 base and J by 7 bases, leaving 13 bases between them. CDR3 bases: TGTGCCAGCAGCTTAGTACAAGGCCCTGGTGAAAAACTGTTTTTT. Its protein product is CASSLVQGPGEKLFF. Full variable domain (remainder filled in from reference TRBV7-9 and TRBJ1-4): DTGVSQNPRHKITKRGQNVTFRCDPISEHNRLYWYRQTLGQGPEFLTYFQNEAQLEKSRLLSDRFSAERPKGSFSTLEIQRTEQGDSAMYLCASSLVQGPGEKLFFGSGTQLSVL.

The V call is TRBV6-5, the J call TRBJ1-1; D possibly corresponds to TRBD1 (6 bases). The germline V gene has CDR1 MNHEY and CDR2 SVGAGI. There are 15 residues in the CDR3. Trimming removed 0 bases at V and 0 bases at J, with 8 bases between. CDR3 amino acids: CASSYSTGMNTEAFF. In DNA, the CDR3 is TGTGCCAGCAGTTACTCGACAGGAATGAACACTGAAGCTTTCTTT.

The J gene is TRBJ1-3, the V gene TRBV7-6; tentative D call: TRBD1 (6 bases). V was trimmed by 1 base and J by 4 bases, leaving 20 bases between them. This CDR3 contains 18 residues. Germline CDR1 SGHVS, CDR2 FNYEAQ. The CDR3 sequence: CASSLGHPTGAFGNTIYF. CDR3 DNA sequence: TGTGCCAGCAGCTTAGGCCATCCTACGGGGGCCTTCGGAAACACCATATATTTT.

The chain employs TRBV7-9 and TRBJ2-1, with TRBD2 identical over 9 bases. In germline, CDR1 is SEHNR, CDR2 FQNEAQ (reference sequence). The CDR3 is 15 amino acids. With V trimmed by 4 bases and J by 3 bases, 4 bases remained unmatched. The CDR3 spells CASSWTSESYNEQFF. The CDR3 region has the DNA TGTGCCAGCAGCTGGACTAGCGAGAGCTACAATGAGCAGTTCTTC.

The rearrangement links TRBV5-4 to TRBJ2-3; TRBD2 aligns across 11 bases. Unmatched junction bases numbered 6, after V lost 4 bases and J lost 2 bases. The CDR3 extends over 16 amino acids. CDR1 and CDR2 from the germline V gene are SGHNT and YYREEE (reference sequence). The CDR3 spells CASSALAGVPTDTQYF. CDR3 nucleotide sequence: TGTGCCAGCAGCGCACTAGCGGGGGTGCCCACAGATACGCAGTATTTT.

This clone has just a few counts. This chain uses TRBV11-3 with TRBJ2-2; unclear D gene. Germline lookup yields CDR1 SGHNT and CDR2 YENEEA. The CDR3 is made up of 14 amino acids. Trimming shortened V by 7 bases and J by 4 bases, and 13 bases separated the two germline ends. The CDR3, as DNA: TGTGCCAGCACCCCACAAAGCGCCACCGGGGAGCTGTTTTTT. Translating it yields CASTPQSATGELFF.

The CDR3: CASSLAVTGPYEQYF. CDR3 DNA: TGTGCCAGCAGCTTAGCAGTGACAGGGCCATACGAGCAGTACTTC. The genes are TRBV7-8 and TRBJ2-7; 7 positions agree with TRBD1. V was pared by 0 bases and J by 4 bases, with 6 bases of the junction left unmatched. Germline V gives CDR1 SGHVS, CDR2 FQNEAQ. There are 15 residues in the CDR3.